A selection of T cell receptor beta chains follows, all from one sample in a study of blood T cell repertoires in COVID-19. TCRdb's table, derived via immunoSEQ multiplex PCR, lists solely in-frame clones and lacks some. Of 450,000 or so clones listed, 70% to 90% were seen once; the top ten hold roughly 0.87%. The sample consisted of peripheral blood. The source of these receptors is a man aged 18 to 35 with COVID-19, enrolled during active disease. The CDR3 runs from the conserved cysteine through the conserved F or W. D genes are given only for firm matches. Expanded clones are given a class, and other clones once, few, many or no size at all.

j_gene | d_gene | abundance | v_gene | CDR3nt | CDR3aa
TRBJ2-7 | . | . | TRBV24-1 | TGTGCCACCAGTGTGAGCGGACCCTCCTACGAGCAGTACTTC | CATSVSGPSYEQYF
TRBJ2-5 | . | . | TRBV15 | TGTGCCACCAGCGACGGGGGTAGTTACCAAGAGACCCAGTACTTC | CATSDGGSYQETQYF
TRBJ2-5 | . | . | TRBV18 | TGTGCCAGCTCACCGAGATACGGGGAGTCTACGGAGACCCAGTACTTC | CASSPRYGESTETQYF
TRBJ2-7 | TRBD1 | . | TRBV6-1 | TGTGCCAGCAGTGAAGCCCACCCAGGGGGATATGAGCAGTACTTC | CASSEAHPGGYEQYF
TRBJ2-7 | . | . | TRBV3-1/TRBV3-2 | TGTGCCAGCAGCCAGTCAGGGGCCGGTTACGAGCAGTACTTC | CASSQSGAGYEQYF
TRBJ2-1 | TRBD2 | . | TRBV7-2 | TGTGCCAGCAGCTTCGGACTAGCGAAAGGGAATGAGCAGTTCTTC | CASSFGLAKGNEQFF
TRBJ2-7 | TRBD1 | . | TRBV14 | TGTGCCAGCTCCCCCCTTCGGCAGGGGGCCTACGAGCAGTACTTC | CASSPLRQGAYEQYF
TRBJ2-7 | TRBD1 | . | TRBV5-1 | TGCGCCAGCAGCGACAGGGTCTCCTACGAGCAGTACTTC | CASSDRVSYEQYF
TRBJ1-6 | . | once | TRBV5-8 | TGTGCCAGCAGCTTGGCGGGACACTTGTCCCTCCACTTT | CASSLAGHLSLHF
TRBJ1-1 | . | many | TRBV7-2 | TGTGCCAGCAGCTTTAAGGGGGACACTGAAGCTTTCTTT | CASSFKGDTEAFF
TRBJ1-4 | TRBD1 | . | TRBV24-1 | TGTGCCACCAGTGACCGCCGGGACAGGGGACAACTGTTTTTT | CATSDRRDRGQLFF
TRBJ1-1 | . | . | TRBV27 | TGTGCCAGCAGTTTGCTTGCAGCGATGAACACTGAAGCTTTCTTT | CASSLLAAMNTEAFF
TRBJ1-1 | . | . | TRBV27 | TGTGCCAGCAGTTTAAGCGGGACCGCTGAAGCTTTCTTT | CASSLSGTAEAFF
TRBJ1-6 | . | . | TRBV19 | TGTGCCAGTAGTCCGGGGGTGGGATCACCCCTCCACTTT | CASSPGVGSPLHF
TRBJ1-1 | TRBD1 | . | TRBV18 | TGTGCCAGCTCACCACAGAGACAGGGGGATGGCACTGAAGCTTTCTTT | CASSPQRQGDGTEAFF
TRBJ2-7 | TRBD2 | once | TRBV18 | TGTGCCAGCTCACCAACTAGCGGGTCCTACGAGCAGTACTTC | CASSPTSGSYEQYF
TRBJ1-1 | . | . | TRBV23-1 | TGCGCCAGCAGTCGCCCGACAGCCGGGAACACTGAAGCTTTCTTT | CASSRPTAGNTEAFF
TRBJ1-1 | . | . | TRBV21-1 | TGTGCCAGCAGCTACGGGGGGGTGAACACTGAAGCTTTCTTT | CASSYGGVNTEAFF
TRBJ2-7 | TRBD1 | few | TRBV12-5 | TGTGCTAGTGGTGCGACAGGGTTAAACGAGCAGTACTTC | CASGATGLNEQYF
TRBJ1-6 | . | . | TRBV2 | TGTGCCAGCAGGAGTGCCGAAACCAATAATTCACCCCTCCACTTT | CASRSAETNNSPLHF
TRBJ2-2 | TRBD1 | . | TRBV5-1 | TGCGCCAGCAGCTTGGTGACAGGGAAGGCCGGGGAGCTGTTTTTT | CASSLVTGKAGELFF
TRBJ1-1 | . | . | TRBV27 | TGTGCCAGCAGTTTTCAGGGGCTCGTGAGCACTGAAGCTTTCTTT | CASSFQGLVSTEAFF
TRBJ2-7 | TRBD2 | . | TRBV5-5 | TGTGCCAGCAGCCGCGCCGGACTAGCGGACCGATCCTACGAGCAGTACTTC | CASSRAGLADRSYEQYF
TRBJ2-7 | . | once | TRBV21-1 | TGTGCCAGCCCGGACAGGCTTCACCCTGGCGAGCAGTACTTC | CASPDRLHPGEQYF
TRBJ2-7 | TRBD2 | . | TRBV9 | TGTGCCAGCAGCGTAGATACTAGCGGGAGTTACGAGCAGTACTTC | CASSVDTSGSYEQYF
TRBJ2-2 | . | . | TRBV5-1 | TGCGCCAGCAGCTTGGTTGGAGGGAACACCGGGGAGCTGTTTTTT | CASSLVGGNTGELFF
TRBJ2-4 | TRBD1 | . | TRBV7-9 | TGTGCCAGCAGCTCGTACGACAGGGGGGGACTAAACATTCAGTACTTC | CASSSYDRGGLNIQYF
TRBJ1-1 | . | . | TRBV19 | TGTGCCAGTAGTGTCGGTGGCACTGAAGCTTTCTTT | CASSVGGTEAFF
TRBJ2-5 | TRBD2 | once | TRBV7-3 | TGTGCCAGCAGCTTAGGCCCCGGGACTAGCGGGGGAGAGACCCAGTACTTC | CASSLGPGTSGGETQYF
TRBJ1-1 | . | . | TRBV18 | TGTGCCAGCTCACCAAGTCTTCCAGATCTGAACACTGAAGCTTTCTTT | CASSPSLPDLNTEAFF
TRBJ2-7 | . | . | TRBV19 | TGTGCCAGTAGGGGCAGGGACTACGAGCAGTACTTC | CASRGRDYEQYF
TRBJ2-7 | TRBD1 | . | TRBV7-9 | TGTGCCAGCAGCCGTGACAGGGGTAGAAACGAGCAGTACTTC | CASSRDRGRNEQYF
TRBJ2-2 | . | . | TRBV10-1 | TGCGCCAGCAGTGCGCGACTAGGGAGGTACGGGGAGCTGTTTTTT | CASSARLGRYGELFF
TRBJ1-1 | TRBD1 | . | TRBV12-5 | TGTGCTAGTGGTTTGGGGACAGGGGCTGAAGCTTTCTTT | CASGLGTGAEAFF
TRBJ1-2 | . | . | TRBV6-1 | TGTGCCAGCAGTGAGAGGTCTGGTTACACCTTC | CASSERSGYTF
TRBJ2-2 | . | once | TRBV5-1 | TGCGCCAGCGAGGAGCAGACCGGGGAGCTGTTTTTT | CASEEQTGELFF
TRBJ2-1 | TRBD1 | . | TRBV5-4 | TGTGCCAGCAGCACGGCACAGGGGTCAGGAGAGCAGTTCTTC | CASSTAQGSGEQFF
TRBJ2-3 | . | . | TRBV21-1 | TGTGCCAGCAGTGTCACAGGGGGCTCCCGCTTGGGCACAGATACGCAGTATTTT | CASSVTGGSRLGTDTQYF
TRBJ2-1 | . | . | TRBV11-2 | TGTGCCTGCGGTTCGGGGGTAGACTACAATGAGCAGTTCTTC | CACGSGVDYNEQFF
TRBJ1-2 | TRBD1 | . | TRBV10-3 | TGTGCCATCAGGGGGACAGACTATGGCTACACCTTC | CAIRGTDYGYTF